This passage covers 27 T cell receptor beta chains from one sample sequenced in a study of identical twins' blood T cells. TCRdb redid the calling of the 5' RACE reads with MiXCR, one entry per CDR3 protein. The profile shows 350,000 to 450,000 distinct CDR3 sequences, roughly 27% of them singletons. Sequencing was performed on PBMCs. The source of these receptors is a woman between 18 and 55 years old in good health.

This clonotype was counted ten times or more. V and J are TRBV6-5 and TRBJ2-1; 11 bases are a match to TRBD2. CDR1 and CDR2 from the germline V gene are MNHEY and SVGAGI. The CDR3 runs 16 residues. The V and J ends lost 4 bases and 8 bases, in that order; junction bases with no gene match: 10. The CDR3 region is CASSSTGTSGSDEQFF. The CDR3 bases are TGTGCCAGCAGTTCAACCGGGACTAGCGGAAGTGATGAGCAGTTCTTC.

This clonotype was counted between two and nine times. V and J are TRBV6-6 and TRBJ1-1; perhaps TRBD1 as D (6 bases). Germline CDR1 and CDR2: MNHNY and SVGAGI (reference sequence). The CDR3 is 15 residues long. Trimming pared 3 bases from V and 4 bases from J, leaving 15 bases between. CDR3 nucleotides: TGTGCCAGCAGTTATTCTACAGGGTTGGCCACTGAAGCTTTCTTT. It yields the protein CASSYSTGLATEAFF.

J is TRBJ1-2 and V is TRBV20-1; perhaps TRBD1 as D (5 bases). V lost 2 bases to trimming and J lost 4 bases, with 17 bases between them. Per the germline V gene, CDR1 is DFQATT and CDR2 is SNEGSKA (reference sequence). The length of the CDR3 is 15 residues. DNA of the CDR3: TGCAGTGCTAGACCCCGGGTGGGGCCAACCTATGGCTACACCTTC. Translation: CSARPRVGPTYGYTF.

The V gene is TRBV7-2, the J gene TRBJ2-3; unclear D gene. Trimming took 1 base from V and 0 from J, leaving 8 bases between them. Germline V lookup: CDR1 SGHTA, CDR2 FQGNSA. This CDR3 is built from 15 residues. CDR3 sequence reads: CASSLGLDSTDTQYF. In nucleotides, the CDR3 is TGTGCCAGCAGCTTAGGATTGGATAGCACAGATACGCAGTATTTT.

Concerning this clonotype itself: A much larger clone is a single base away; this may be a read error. CDR3 nucleotide sequence: TGTGCCAGCAGCCAAGGGTACAAGGGCGAAGATCTCAATGAGCAGTTCTTC. Translating gives CASSQGYKGEDLNEQFF. The chain links TRBV14 to TRBJ2-1; D is uncertain. CDR1 is SGHDN, CDR2 FVKESK, per germline. V was shortened by 1 base and J by 6 bases, with 19 bases between the two germline ends. CDR3 length equals 17 residues.

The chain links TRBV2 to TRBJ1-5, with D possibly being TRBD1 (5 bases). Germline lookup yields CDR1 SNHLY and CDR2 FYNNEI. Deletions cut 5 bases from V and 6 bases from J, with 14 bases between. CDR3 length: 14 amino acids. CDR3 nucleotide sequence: TGTGCCAGCAGTCTTGACGGGGGTAGTCAGCCCCAGCATTTT. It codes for CASSLDGGSQPQHF. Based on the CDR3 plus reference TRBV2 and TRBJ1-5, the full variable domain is EPEVTQTPSHQVTQMGQEVILRCVPISNHLYFYWYRQILGQKVEFLVSFYNNEISEKSEIFDDQFSVERPDGSNFTLKIRSTKLEDSAMYFCASSLDGGSQPQHFGDGTRLSIL.

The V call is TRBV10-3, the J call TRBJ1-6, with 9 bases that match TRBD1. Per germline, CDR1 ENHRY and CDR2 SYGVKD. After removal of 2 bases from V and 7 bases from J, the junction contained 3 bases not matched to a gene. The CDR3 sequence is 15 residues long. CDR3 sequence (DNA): TGTGCCATCAGTGAGCTGGGACAGGGAAATTCACCCCTCCACTTT. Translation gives CAISELGQGNSPLHF.

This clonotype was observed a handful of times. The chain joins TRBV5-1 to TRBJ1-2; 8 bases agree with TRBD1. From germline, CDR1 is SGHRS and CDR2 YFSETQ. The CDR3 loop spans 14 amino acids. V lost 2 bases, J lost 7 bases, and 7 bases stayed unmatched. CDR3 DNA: TGCGCCAGCAGCTTAGACTCAGGGGGCCGTGGCTACACCTTC. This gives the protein CASSLDSGGRGYTF.

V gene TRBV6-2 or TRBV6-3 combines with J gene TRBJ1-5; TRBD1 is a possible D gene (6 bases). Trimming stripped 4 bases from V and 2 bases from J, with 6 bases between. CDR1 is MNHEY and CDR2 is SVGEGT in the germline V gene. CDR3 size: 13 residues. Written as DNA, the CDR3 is TGTGCCAGCAGTTGGACAGGCAATCAGCCCCAGCATTTT. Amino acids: CASSWTGNQPQHF.

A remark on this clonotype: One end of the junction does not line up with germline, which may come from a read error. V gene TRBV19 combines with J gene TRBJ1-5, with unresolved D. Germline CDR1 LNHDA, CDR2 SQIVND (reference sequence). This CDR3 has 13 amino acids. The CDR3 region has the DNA TGTGCCAGTAATATATATAGCAATCAGCCCCAGCATTTT. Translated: CASNIYSNQPQHF.

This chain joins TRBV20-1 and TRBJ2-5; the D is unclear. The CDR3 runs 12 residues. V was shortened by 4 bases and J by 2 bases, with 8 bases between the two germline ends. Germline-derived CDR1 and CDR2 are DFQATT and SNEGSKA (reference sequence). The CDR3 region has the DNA TGCAGTGCTACGACATCTCAAGAGACCCAGTACTTC. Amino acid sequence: CSATTSQETQYF.

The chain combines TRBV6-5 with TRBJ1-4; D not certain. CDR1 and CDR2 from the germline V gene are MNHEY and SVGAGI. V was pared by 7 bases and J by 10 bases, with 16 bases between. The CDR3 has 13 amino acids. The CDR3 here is CASNEAPWGKLFF. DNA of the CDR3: TGTGCCAGCAACGAAGCCCCCTGGGGAAAACTGTTTTTT.

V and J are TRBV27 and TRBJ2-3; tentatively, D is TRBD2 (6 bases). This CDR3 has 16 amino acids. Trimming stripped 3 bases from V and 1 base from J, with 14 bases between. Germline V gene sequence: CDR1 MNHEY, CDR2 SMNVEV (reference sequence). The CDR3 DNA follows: TGTGCCAGCAGTTTCTTGGCGGGAAGTGGCACAGATACGCAGTATTTT. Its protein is CASSFLAGSGTDTQYF.

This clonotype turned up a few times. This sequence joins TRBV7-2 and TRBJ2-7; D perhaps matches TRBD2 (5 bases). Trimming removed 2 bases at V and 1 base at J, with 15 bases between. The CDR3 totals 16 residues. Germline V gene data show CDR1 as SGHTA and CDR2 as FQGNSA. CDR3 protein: CASSLKGSSGSYEQYF. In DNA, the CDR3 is TGTGCCAGCAGCTTAAAAGGCTCATCGGGGTCCTACGAGCAGTACTTC. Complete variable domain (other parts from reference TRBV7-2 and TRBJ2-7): GAGVSQSPSNKVTEKGKDVELRCDPISGHTALYWYRQSLGQGLEFLIYFQGNSAPDKSGLPSDRFSAERTGGSVSTLTIQRTQQEDSAVYLCASSLKGSSGSYEQYFGPGTRLTVT.

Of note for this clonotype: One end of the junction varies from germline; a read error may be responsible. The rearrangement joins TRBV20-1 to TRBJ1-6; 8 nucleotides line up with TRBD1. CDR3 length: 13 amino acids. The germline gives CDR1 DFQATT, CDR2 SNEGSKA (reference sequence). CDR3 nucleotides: TGCAGTGTAAAAGACAGGGGAAATTCACCCCTCCGCTTT. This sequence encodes CSVKDRGNSPLRF.

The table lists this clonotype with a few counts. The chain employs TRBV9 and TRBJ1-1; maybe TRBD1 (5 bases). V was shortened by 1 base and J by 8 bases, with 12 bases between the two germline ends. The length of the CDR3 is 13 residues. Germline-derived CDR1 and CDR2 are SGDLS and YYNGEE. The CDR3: CASSVSLQGEAFF. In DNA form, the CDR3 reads TGTGCCAGCAGCGTAAGTCTCCAGGGAGAAGCTTTCTTT.

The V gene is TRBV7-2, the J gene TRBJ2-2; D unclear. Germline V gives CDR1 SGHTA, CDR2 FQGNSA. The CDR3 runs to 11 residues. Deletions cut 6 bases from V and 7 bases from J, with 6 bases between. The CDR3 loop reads CASRRFGELFF. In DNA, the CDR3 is TGTGCCAGCAGGCGGTTCGGGGAGCTGTTTTTT.

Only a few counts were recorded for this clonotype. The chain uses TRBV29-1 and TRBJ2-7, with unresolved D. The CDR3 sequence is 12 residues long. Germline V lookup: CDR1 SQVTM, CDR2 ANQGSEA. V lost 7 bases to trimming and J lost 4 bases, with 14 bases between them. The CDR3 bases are TGCAGCGCCGGCAAGGCGATTTACGAGCAGTACTTC. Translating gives CSAGKAIYEQYF.

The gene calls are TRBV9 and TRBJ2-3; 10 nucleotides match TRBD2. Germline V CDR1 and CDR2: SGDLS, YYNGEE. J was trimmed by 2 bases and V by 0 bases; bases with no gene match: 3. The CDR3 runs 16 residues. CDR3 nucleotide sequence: TGTGCCAGCAGCGTAGAGGGACTAGCGTCCACAGATACGCAGTATTTT. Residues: CASSVEGLASTDTQYF.

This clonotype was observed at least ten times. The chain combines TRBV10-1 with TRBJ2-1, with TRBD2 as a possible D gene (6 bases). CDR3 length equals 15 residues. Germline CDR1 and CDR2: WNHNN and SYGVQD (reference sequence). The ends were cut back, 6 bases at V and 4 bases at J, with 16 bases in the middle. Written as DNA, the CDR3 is TGCGCCAGCAGCAGACTAGTTCTACTATACAATGAGCAGTTCTTC. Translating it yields CASSRLVLLYNEQFF.

CDR3 nucleotide sequence: TGTGCCAGCAGGCGATTGACGAGGGAGCTGTTTTTT. Translation: CASRRLTRELFF. The chain has TRBV27 and TRBJ2-2; D call uncertain. Germline values: CDR1 MNHEY, CDR2 SMNVEV (reference sequence). The CDR3 runs to 12 residues. Trimming pared 6 bases from V and 9 bases from J, leaving 11 bases between.

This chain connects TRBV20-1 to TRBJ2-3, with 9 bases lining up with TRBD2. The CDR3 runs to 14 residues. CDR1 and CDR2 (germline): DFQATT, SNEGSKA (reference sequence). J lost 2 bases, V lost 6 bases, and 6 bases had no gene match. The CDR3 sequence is CSAVLAGTTDTQYF. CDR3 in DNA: TGCAGTGCAGTACTAGCGGGCACCACAGATACGCAGTATTTT.

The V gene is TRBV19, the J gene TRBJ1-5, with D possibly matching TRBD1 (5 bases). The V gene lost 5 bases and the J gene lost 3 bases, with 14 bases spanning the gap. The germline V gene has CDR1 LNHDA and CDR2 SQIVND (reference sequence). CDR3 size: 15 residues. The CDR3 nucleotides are TGTGCCAGTAGTGCTCAAACAGGATACAATCAGCCCCAGCATTTT. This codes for CASSAQTGYNQPQHF.

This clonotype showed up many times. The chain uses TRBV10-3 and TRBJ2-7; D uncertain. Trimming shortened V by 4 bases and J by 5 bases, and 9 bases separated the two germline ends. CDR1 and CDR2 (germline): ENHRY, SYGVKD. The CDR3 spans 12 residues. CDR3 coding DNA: TGTGCCATCAGTGCCGAGGTGCACGAGCAGTACTTC. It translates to CAISAEVHEQYF.

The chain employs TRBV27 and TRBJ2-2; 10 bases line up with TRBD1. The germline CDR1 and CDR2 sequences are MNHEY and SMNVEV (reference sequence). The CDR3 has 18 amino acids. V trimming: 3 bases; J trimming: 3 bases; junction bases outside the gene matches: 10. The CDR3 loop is CASSFLYFGQGDTGELFF. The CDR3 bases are TGTGCCAGCAGTTTCCTATACTTCGGACAGGGGGACACCGGGGAGCTGTTTTTT.

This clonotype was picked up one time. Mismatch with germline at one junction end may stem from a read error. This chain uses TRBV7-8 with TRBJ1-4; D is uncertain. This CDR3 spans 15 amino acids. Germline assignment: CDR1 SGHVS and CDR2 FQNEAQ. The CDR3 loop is CAGSRQQISNEKLFF. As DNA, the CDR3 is TGTGCCGGCAGCCGCCAACAGATTTCAAATGAAAAACTGTTTTTT.

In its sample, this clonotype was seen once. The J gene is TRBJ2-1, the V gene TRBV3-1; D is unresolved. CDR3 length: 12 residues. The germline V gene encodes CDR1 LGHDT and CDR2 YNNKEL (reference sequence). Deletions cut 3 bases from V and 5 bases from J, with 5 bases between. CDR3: CASSQSNNEQFF. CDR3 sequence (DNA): TGTGCCAGCAGCCAGTCGAACAATGAGCAGTTCTTC.